A single sample is the source of the 20 T cell receptor beta chains below, sequenced in a study of shared clonotypes between healthy human individuals. The assay was immunoSEQ multiplex PCR, and TCRdb's table has in-frame clones only and misses some. The sample carries some 1,600,000 clones, 95% to 99% recorded once. Material for sequencing was naive CD4+ T cells sorted from blood. Subset specified: CD45RA+ positively selected. These receptors were obtained from a man aged 25 to 45 in good health.

The chain uses TRBV5-1 and TRBJ2-3, with D perhaps TRBD1 or TRBD2 (5 bases each). V shed 5 bases and J shed 0 bases, with 10 bases lying between them. CDR1 and CDR2 (germline): SGHRS, YFSETQ. The CDR3 length is 14 residues. CDR3 sequence: CASRQGTSTDTQYF. The CDR3 DNA reads as TGCGCCAGCAGGCAAGGGACGAGCACAGATACGCAGTATTTT.

CDR3 nucleotides: TGTGCCAGCTCACCACCCGGGCCCCGGGAGACCCAGTACTTC. This translates into CASSPPGPRETQYF. The chain couples TRBV18 to TRBJ2-5; D uncertain. CDR3 length: 14 residues. The germline gives CDR1 KGHSH, CDR2 LQKENI. Trimming removed 0 bases at V and 5 bases at J, with 10 bases between.

The chain uses TRBV11-2 and TRBJ2-1; no clear D. CDR3 length: 17 amino acids. V lost 0 bases and J lost 6, with 18 bases in between. In germline, CDR1 is SGHAT, CDR2 FQNNGV. The CDR3 sequence: CASSLDLLAFRINEQFF. In DNA form, the CDR3 reads TGTGCCAGCAGCTTAGATCTATTGGCCTTTAGAATCAATGAGCAGTTCTTC.

V is TRBV18 and J is TRBJ1-3; D remains unclear. The CDR3 sequence is 11 residues long. The germline V gene has CDR1 KGHSH and CDR2 LQKENI. The V end was cut by 4 bases, the J end by 8 bases, with 6 bases between. Written as DNA, the CDR3 is TGTGCCAGCTCACAAAAGGACACCATATATTTT. Its protein is CASSQKDTIYF.

The V call is TRBV29-1, the J call TRBJ2-3; D remains ambiguous. The CDR3 is 12 amino acids. Germline V gene lookup returns CDR1 SQVTM and CDR2 ANQGSEA. V was pared by 4 bases and J by 0 bases, with 5 bases between. The CDR3: CSVVASTDTQYF. In DNA, the CDR3 is TGCAGCGTTGTCGCTAGCACAGATACGCAGTATTTT.

The chain links TRBV11-2 to TRBJ2-6; D uncertain. In germline, CDR1 is SGHAT, CDR2 FQNNGV. The CDR3 has 17 amino acids. Trimming cost V 8 bases and J 2 bases, with 19 bases left between them. The CDR3 spells CASYKTANGPGANVLTF. As DNA, the CDR3 is TGTGCCAGCTATAAGACCGCTAATGGCCCTGGGGCCAACGTCCTGACTTTC.

The chain couples TRBV12-5 to TRBJ1-2; D might be TRBD1 (6 bases). From germline, CDR1 is LGHNT and CDR2 FRNRAP. This CDR3 contains 12 residues. V shed 3 bases and J shed 5 bases, with 7 bases lying between them. DNA of the CDR3: TGTGCTAGTGGTTTTGGACAGTATGGCTACACCTTC. This gives the protein CASGFGQYGYTF.

Points on this clone: Other DNA sequences in this sample translate to the same CDR3. The chain combines TRBV6-5 with TRBJ2-2; D is perhaps TRBD1 or TRBD2 (5 bases each). There are 15 residues in the CDR3. V was pared by 4 bases and J by 1 base, with 10 bases between. Germline CDR1 and CDR2: MNHEY and SVGAGI. The CDR3 nucleotides are TGTGCCAGCAGTTCCGGGACCTTGAACACCGGGGAGCTGTTTTTT. This codes for CASSSGTLNTGELFF.

The chain uses TRBV5-5 and TRBJ2-7; the D call may be TRBD1 or TRBD2 (5 bases each). CDR3 length: 14 residues. Trimming took off 2 bases at V and 2 bases at J, with 11 bases between the two ends. Germline lookup yields CDR1 SGHKS and CDR2 YYEKEE (reference sequence). DNA for the CDR3: TGTGCCAGCAGCTTTGGGGGAATAGCCTACGAGCAGTACTTC. Its protein is CASSFGGIAYEQYF.

V usage is TRBV10-3 and J usage is TRBJ1-2, with D possibly TRBD1 on 5 matching bases. V lost 4 bases and J 4 bases, leaving 16 bases between the germline ends. CDR1 is ENHRY and CDR2 is SYGVKD in the germline V gene. The CDR3 is 15 amino acids. The CDR3 protein is CAISGPEKGSYGYTF. As DNA, the CDR3 is TGTGCCATCAGTGGGCCCGAAAAGGGGTCCTATGGCTACACCTTC.

This clone came up once. The chain has TRBV21-1 and TRBJ2-7; TRBD2 is the table's D call, not checked against the DNA. TRBV21-1 is listed as a pseudogene. This CDR3 has 15 amino acids. The CDR3: CASSMPLRGMFEQYF. The CDR3 DNA reads as TGTGCCAGCAGCATGCCGTTGCGCGGGATGTTCGAGCAGTACTTC.

For the CDR3, the DNA is TGTGCCTGGGACAGAACTAGCACAGATACGCAGTATTTT. Its translation: CAWDRTSTDTQYF. The chain uses TRBV30 and TRBJ2-3, with a weak D call TRBD1 (5 bases). This CDR3 is 13 amino acids long. CDR1 is GTSNPN, CDR2 SVGIG, per germline (reference sequence). V was trimmed by 5 bases and J by 0 bases, leaving 9 bases between them.

The V and J genes are TRBV5-4 and TRBJ2-5; D call uncertain. Germline CDR1 SGHNT, CDR2 YYREEE (reference sequence). Trimming removed 0 bases at V and 2 bases at J, with 5 bases between. This CDR3 has 13 amino acids. The CDR3 loop reads CASSLGFQETQYF. CDR3 DNA: TGTGCCAGCAGCTTGGGGTTTCAAGAGACCCAGTACTTC.

The chain recombines TRBV7-6 with TRBJ2-3; 10 nucleotides line up with TRBD2. Germline V gene sequence: CDR1 SGHVS, CDR2 FNYEAQ. V gave up 1 base and J gave up 4 bases; unmatched junction bases: 5. The CDR3 has 16 amino acids. CDR3 amino acids: CASSLGLAGVSDTQYF. CDR3 DNA sequence: TGTGCCAGCAGCTTAGGGCTAGCGGGAGTGTCAGATACGCAGTATTTT.

The chain employs TRBV19 and TRBJ2-3; D gene unclear. Trimming shortened V by 1 base and J by 7 bases, and 21 bases separated the two germline ends. There are 17 residues in the CDR3. In germline, CDR1 is LNHDA, CDR2 SQIVND (reference sequence). CDR3 amino acids: CASSIVPPTRADHTQYF. The CDR3 nucleotides read TGTGCCAGTAGTATAGTTCCCCCTACCCGGGCAGACCATACGCAGTATTTT.

This chain uses TRBV6-5 with TRBJ2-1; 12 nucleotides agree with TRBD2. The CDR3 is made up of 14 amino acids. V shed 6 bases and J 3 bases; nucleotides not matched to a gene: 0. Germline values: CDR1 MNHEY, CDR2 SVGAGI. The chain's CDR3 is CASRTSGSYNEQFF. The CDR3 coding sequence is TGTGCCAGCAGGACTAGCGGGAGCTACAATGAGCAGTTCTTC.

V is TRBV30 and J is TRBJ2-1; TRBD2 matches at 7 bases. Germline V CDR1 and CDR2: GTSNPN, SVGIG (reference sequence). The V segment lost 0 bases and the J segment 12 bases; nucleotides outside the gene matches: 5. The CDR3 is 12 amino acids. The DNA for the CDR3 is TGTGCCTGGAGTGTAATTTTAGCGGGGCAGTTCTTC. This gives the protein CAWSVILAGQFF.

This clone was recorded once. This chain joins TRBV5-1 and TRBJ2-5, with D uncertain. The V and J ends lost 2 bases and 5 bases respectively, with 7 bases between them. This CDR3 has 12 residues. From germline, CDR1 is SGHRS and CDR2 YFSETQ. The CDR3 sequence: CASSFPGETQYF. The CDR3, as DNA: TGCGCCAGCAGCTTCCCCGGGGAGACCCAGTACTTC.

The chain recombines TRBV30 with TRBJ1-1, with D tentatively TRBD1 (5 bases). Germline V gene data show CDR1 as GTSNPN and CDR2 as SVGIG (reference sequence). The CDR3 totals 14 residues. The germline V and J ends were trimmed by 2 bases and 1 base, with 11 bases remaining between them. The CDR3 sequence: CAWSNPGQNTEAFF. The CDR3 DNA reads TGTGCCTGGAGTAACCCAGGACAGAACACTGAAGCTTTCTTT.

A word on this clone: Other DNA sequences in this sample translate to the same CDR3. The rearrangement links TRBV27 to TRBJ2-7; a weak D match, TRBD1 (5 bases). The V gene lost 2 bases and the J gene lost 2 bases, with 13 bases spanning the gap. The CDR3 is 15 residues long. Germline assignment: CDR1 MNHEY and CDR2 SMNVEV (reference sequence). The CDR3 sequence is CASSLKGLGTYEQYF. Written as DNA, the CDR3 is TGTGCCAGCAGTTTAAAGGGGCTGGGAACCTACGAGCAGTACTTC.